This T cell receptor beta chain was retrieved from a study of PD-L1 blockade in urothelial cancer. Study as a whole: Patients, treated from about 2014 onward, received atezolizumab 1,200 mg intravenously every 3 weeks. Men with urothelial cancer arising in the bladder made up about 90% of the roughly 29 patients. Median T cell yield from tumor specimens was 1,402 cells.

The V and J ends lost 6 bases and 4 bases, in that order; junction bases with no gene match: 6. The CDR3 sequence is 15 residues long. Germline-derived CDR1 and CDR2 are MNHGY and SAAAGT. Profiled with immunoSEQ multiplex PCR; TCRdb holds only in-frame clones, not every one. Found here are 360 or so clones, roughly 29% of them singletons; the top ten hold roughly an eighth. In its sample, this clone was seen a few times. The sequencing used tumor tissue, collected before atezolizumab (anti-PD-L1) treatment. The clonotype comes from a middle-aged man with urothelial cancer. The rearrangement uses TRBV6-8 and TRBJ2-6, with 7 bases that match TRBD1. For the CDR3, the DNA is TGTGCCAGCAGCCATGACAGGGCAGGGGCCAACGTCCTGACTTTC. It yields the protein CASSHDRAGANVLTF.